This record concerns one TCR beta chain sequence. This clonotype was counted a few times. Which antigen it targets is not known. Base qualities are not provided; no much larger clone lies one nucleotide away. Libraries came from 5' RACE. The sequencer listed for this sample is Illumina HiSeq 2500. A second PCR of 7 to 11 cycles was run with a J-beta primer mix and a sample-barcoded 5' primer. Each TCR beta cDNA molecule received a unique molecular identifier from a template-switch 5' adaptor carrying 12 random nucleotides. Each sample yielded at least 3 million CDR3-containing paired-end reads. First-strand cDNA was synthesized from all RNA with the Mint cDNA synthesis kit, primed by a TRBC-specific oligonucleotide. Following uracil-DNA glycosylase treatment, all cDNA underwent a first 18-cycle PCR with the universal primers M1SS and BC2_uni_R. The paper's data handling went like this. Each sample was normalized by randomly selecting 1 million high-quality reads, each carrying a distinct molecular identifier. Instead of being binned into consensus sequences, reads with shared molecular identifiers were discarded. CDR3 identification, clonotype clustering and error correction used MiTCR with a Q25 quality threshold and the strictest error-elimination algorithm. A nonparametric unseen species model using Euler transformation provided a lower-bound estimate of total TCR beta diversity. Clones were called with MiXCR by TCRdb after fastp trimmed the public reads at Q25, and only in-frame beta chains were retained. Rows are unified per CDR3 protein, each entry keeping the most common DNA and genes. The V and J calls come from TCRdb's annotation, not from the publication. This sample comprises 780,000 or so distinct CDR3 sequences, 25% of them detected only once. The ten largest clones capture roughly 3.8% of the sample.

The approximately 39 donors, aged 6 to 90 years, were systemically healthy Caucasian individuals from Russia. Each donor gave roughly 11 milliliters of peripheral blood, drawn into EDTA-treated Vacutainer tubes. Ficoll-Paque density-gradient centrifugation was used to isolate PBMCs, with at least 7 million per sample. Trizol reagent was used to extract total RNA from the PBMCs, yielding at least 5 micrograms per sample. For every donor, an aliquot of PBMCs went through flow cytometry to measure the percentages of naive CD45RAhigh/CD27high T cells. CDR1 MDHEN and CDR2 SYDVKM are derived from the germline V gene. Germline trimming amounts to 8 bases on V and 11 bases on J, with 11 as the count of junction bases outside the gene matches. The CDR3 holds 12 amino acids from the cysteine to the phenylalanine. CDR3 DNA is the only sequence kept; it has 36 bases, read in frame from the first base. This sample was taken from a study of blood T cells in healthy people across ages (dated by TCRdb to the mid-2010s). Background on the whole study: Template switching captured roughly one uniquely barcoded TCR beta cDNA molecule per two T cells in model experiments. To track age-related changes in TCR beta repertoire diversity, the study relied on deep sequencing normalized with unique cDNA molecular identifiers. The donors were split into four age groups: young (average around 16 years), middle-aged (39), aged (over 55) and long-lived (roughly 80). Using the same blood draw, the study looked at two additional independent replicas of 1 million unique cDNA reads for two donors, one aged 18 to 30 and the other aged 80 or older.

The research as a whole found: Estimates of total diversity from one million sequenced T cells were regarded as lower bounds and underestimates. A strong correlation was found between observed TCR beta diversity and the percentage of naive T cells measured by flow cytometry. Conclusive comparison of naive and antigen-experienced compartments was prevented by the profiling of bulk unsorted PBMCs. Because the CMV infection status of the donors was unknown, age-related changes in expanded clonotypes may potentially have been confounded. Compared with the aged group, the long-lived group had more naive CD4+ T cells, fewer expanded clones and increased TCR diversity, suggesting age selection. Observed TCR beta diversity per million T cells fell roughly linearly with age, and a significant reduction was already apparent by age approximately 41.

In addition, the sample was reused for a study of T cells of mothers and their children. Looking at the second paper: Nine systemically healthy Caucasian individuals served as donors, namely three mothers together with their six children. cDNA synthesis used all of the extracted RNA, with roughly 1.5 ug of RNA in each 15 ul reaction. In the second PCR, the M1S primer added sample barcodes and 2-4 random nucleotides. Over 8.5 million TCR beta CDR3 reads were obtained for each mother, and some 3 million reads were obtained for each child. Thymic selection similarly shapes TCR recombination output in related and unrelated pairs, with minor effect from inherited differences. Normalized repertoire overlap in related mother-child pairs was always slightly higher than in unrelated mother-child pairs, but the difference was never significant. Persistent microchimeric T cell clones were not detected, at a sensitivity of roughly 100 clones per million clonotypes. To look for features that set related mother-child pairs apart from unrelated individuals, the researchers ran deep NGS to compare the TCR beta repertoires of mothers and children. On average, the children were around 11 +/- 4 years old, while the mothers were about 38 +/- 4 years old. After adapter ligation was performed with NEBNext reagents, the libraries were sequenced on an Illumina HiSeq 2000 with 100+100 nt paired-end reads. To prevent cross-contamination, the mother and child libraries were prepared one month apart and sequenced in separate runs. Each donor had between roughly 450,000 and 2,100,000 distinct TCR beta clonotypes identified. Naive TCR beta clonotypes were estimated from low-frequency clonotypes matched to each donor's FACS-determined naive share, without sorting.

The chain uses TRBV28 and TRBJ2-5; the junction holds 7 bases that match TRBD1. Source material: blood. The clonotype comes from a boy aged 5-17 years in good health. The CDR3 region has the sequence CASANPTGPQYF. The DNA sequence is TGTGCCAGCGCCAACCCGACAGGGCCGCAGTACTTC.